These 20 T cell receptor beta chains share one sample of origin, sequenced in a study of T cells in Graves' hyperthyroidism and ophthalmopathy (dated by TCRdb to between 2018 and 2020). Libraries were built with multiplex PCR. TCRdb names Illumina HiSeq 2000 as the instrument used. Amplification of TCR beta CDR3 regions was carried out from RNA transcripts. A first-round RT-PCR of the TCR CDR3 used the HTBI primer set with the Qiagen OneStep RT-PCR kit. TCRdb cleaned the public reads at Q25 with fastp, built clones with MiXCR and kept in-frame beta chains. Duplicate CDR3 protein sequences are folded into a single record with the most common DNA and genes. The sample table contains hundreds of thousands of distinct CDR3 sequences; only one count was recorded for about 14% of them. Approximately 12% of the sample rests with the top ten. The sample taken for sequencing was blood. The receptors were sampled from a woman aged 50 to 60 with Graves' ophthalmopathy.

V gene TRBV6-5 combines with J gene TRBJ1-6; D gene unclear. The CDR3 is 18 amino acids. V was pared by 0 bases and J by 6 bases, with 18 bases between. From germline, CDR1 is MNHEY and CDR2 SVGAGI. This CDR3 reads CASSYSRSLGYSNSPLHF. The CDR3 nucleotides read TGTGCCAGCAGTTACTCGAGATCATTGGGGTATTCTAATTCACCCCTCCACTTT.

This clonotype was seen repeatedly, ten times or more. In DNA form, the CDR3 reads TGCGCCAGCAGCTTGAAGGGTAGCGGGAGCCCAGATACGCAGTATTTT. It is translated as CASSLKGSGSPDTQYF. This chain connects TRBV5-1 to TRBJ2-3; TRBD2 aligns across 9 bases. J gave up 4 bases and V 1 base, and 7 bases lay outside the gene matches. This CDR3 has 16 amino acids. CDR1 SGHRS and CDR2 YFSETQ come from the germline V gene. Full variable domain (remainder filled in from reference TRBV5-1 and TRBJ2-3): KAGVTQTPRYLIKTRGQQVTLSCSPISGHRSVSWYQQTPGQGLQFLFEYFSETQRNKGNFPGRFSGRQFSNSRSEMNVSTLELGDSALYLCASSLKGSGSPDTQYFGPGTRLTVL.

The chain has TRBV19 and TRBJ1-3, with no clear D. Trimming stripped 7 bases from V and 0 bases from J, with 16 bases between. The V gene's germline CDR1 is LNHDA and CDR2 SQIVND (reference sequence). This CDR3 has 16 amino acids. CDR3 region: CASILVRGTSGNTIYF. CDR3 coding DNA: TGTGCCAGTATCCTTGTCAGAGGAACCTCTGGAAACACCATATATTTT.

The chain employs TRBV20-1 and TRBJ2-2; either TRBD1 or TRBD2 may supply D (7 bases each). Between the trimmed V and J ends, which lost 3 bases and 6 bases, there was a span of 17 bases. Germline CDR1 is DFQATT and CDR2 is SNEGSKA (reference sequence). This CDR3 is built from 15 residues. In DNA form, the CDR3 reads TGCAGTGCTAGGGGAGGGGGCGGTGGATCCGGGGAGCTGTTTTTT. Its translation: CSARGGGGGSGELFF.

The table lists this clonotype with many counts. CDR3 sequence (DNA): TGTGCCAGCAGCTCGTCACCCCAGGGGGCTTGGCAGGGCTACACCTTC. Protein sequence: CASSSSPQGAWQGYTF. V usage is TRBV7-2 and J usage is TRBJ1-2; 8 positions match TRBD1. With V trimmed by 4 bases and J by 8 bases, 15 bases remained unmatched. This CDR3 is built from 16 residues. Germline-derived CDR1 and CDR2 are SGHTA and FQGNSA.

The CDR3 loop is CSVADRVRTSGELFF. The CDR3 coding sequence is TGCAGCGTTGCCGACAGGGTTCGGACTTCCGGGGAGCTGTTTTTT. V usage is TRBV29-1 and J usage is TRBJ2-2; TRBD1 matches at 7 bases. The CDR3 runs to 15 residues. Per the germline V gene, CDR1 is SQVTM and CDR2 is ANQGSEA. V shed 4 bases and J 6 bases; nucleotides not matched to a gene: 11.

This clonotype was recorded at least ten times. This chain connects TRBV20-1 to TRBJ2-5; perhaps TRBD2 as D (6 bases). From germline, CDR1 is DFQATT and CDR2 SNEGSKA (reference sequence). The CDR3 sequence is 15 residues long. Between the trimmed V and J ends, which lost 3 bases and 7 bases, there was a span of 21 bases. CDR3 residues: CSARPGVGPSATQYF. The CDR3 nucleotides read TGCAGTGCTAGGCCGGGAGTCGGGCCTTCAGCGACCCAGTACTTC.

This clonotype occurred many times. The V and J genes are TRBV7-9 and TRBJ1-6; 10 bases map to TRBD1. V lost 6 bases, J lost 8 bases, and 4 bases stayed unmatched. CDR3 length: 14 amino acids. The germline V gene has CDR1 SEHNR and CDR2 FQNEAQ (reference sequence). The CDR3 sequence is CASSRGQGYSPLHF. In nucleotides, the CDR3 is TGTGCCAGCAGTAGGGGACAGGGGTATTCACCCCTCCACTTT.

This clonotype appeared many times. The CDR3, as DNA: TGTGCCAGCAGGACCTTAGACAGACTCTACGAGCAGTACTTC. Its translation is CASRTLDRLYEQYF. This chain joins TRBV28 and TRBJ2-7; tentative D call: TRBD1 (5 bases). CDR3 size: 14 residues. Trimming left V 6 bases short and J 3 bases short, with 15 bases between. Germline lookup yields CDR1 MDHEN and CDR2 SYDVKM.

This clonotype was seen at least ten times. V and J are TRBV6-1 and TRBJ2-3; either TRBD1 or TRBD2 may fit D (6 bases each). The CDR3 consists of 17 residues. V lost 1 base and J lost 2, with 16 bases in between. Germline lookup yields CDR1 MNHNS and CDR2 SASEGT. The CDR3 DNA is TGTGCCAGCAGTGAAGTCCCGGGGGCGAAATTCACAGATACGCAGTATTTT. It encodes CASSEVPGAKFTDTQYF.

A few counts support this clonotype. The gene calls are TRBV28 and TRBJ1-6; 7 bases agree with TRBD1. V was pared by 1 base and J by 4 bases, with 7 bases of the junction left unmatched. The CDR3 is made up of 17 amino acids. Germline CDR1 is MDHEN and CDR2 is SYDVKM. DNA for the CDR3: TGTGCCAGCAGTTTATCCGGCAGGGGGATTTATAATTCACCCCTCCACTTT. Its protein product is CASSLSGRGIYNSPLHF.

This clonotype was recorded at least ten times. The chain recombines TRBV7-9 with TRBJ2-7; the D gene is possibly TRBD2 (6 bases). This CDR3 is 13 amino acids long. CDR1 is SEHNR and CDR2 is FQNEAQ in the germline V gene (reference sequence). Trimming took off 1 base at V and 5 bases at J, with 9 bases between the two ends. Here the CDR3 reads CASSLVASDEQYF. For the CDR3, the DNA is TGTGCCAGCAGCTTAGTTGCTAGCGACGAGCAGTACTTC.

This rearrangement joins TRBV6-1 to TRBJ2-7, with 9 bases matching TRBD2. The CDR3 consists of 18 residues. The germline CDR1 and CDR2 sequences are MNHNS and SASEGT. V shed 6 bases, J shed 5 bases, and the junction held 20 bases outside the gene matches. CDR3 DNA sequence: TGTGCCAGCAGAAATTCGGCGCGGGGCGGGAGGGGTATCAACGAGCAGTACTTC. It codes for CASRNSARGGRGINEQYF.

This clonotype was detected ten times or more. V is TRBV20-1 and J is TRBJ2-5; D gene uncertain. This CDR3 contains 11 residues. Per germline, CDR1 DFQATT and CDR2 SNEGSKA (reference sequence). Trimming took 3 bases from V and 5 from J, leaving 7 bases between them. The CDR3 is CSASYGETQYF. CDR3 nucleotide sequence: TGCAGTGCTAGTTATGGGGAGACCCAGTACTTC.

The rearrangement joins TRBV9 to TRBJ2-1, with 9 bases aligning to TRBD2. This CDR3 is built from 22 residues. The trim removed 4 bases at V and 1 base at J, leaving 24 bases unmatched. Germline CDR1 SGDLS, CDR2 YYNGEE. CDR3 residues: CASSTRESRTSEVGWSYNEQFF. The CDR3 nucleotides are TGTGCCAGCAGCACCCGAGAGTCTCGGACTAGCGAAGTGGGGTGGTCCTACAATGAGCAGTTCTTC.

Many counts were recorded for this clonotype. The rearrangement uses TRBV30 and TRBJ1-1; TRBD1 agrees at 7 bases. The CDR3 runs 17 residues. Germline CDR1 GTSNPN, CDR2 SVGIG (reference sequence). Losses at the gene ends were 0 bases for V and 0 bases for J; bases not matched to a gene: 10. For the CDR3, the DNA is TGTGCCTGGAGTGTATCGCCCCGGACAGGAGTGAACACTGAAGCTTTCTTT. It is translated as CAWSVSPRTGVNTEAFF. The variable domain in full, with the rest retrieved from reference TRBV30 and TRBJ1-1, is SQTIHQWPATLVQPVGSPLSLECTVEGTSNPNLYWYRQAAGRGLQLLFYSVGIGQISSEVPQNLSASRPQDRQFILSSKKLLLSDSGFYLCAWSVSPRTGVNTEAFFGQGTRLTVV.

This clonotype was seen at least ten times. The genes are TRBV28 and TRBJ1-1, with D unresolved. Trimming pared 3 bases from V and 5 bases from J, leaving 10 bases between. The germline V gene encodes CDR1 MDHEN and CDR2 SYDVKM. The CDR3 length is 13 residues. The CDR3 sequence is CASSFRGGTEAFF. CDR3 DNA: TGTGCCAGCAGTTTTCGGGGAGGGACTGAAGCTTTCTTT.

This clonotype showed up many times. CDR3 nucleotide sequence: TGTGCCAGCAGCTCCGGGACAGGGTTTAACTCCTACGAGCAGTACTTC. Encoded protein: CASSSGTGFNSYEQYF. This rearrangement joins TRBV6-2 or TRBV6-3 to TRBJ2-7, with 9 bases identical to TRBD1. The CDR3 loop spans 16 amino acids. After removal of 6 bases from V and 0 bases from J, the junction contained 9 bases not matched to a gene. Germline values: CDR1 MNHEY, CDR2 SVGEGT.

The sample holds a few counts of this clonotype. A junction end diverges from the germline sequence, so it may reflect a read error. V and J are TRBV7-7 and TRBJ2-5; D remains ambiguous. The germline V gene has CDR1 SSHAT and CDR2 FNYEAQ (reference sequence). The CDR3 is 14 amino acids. CDR3 amino acids: CASSSPGVGETQYF. The CDR3 DNA sequence: TGTGCTAGCAGCTCTCCGGGCGTAGGAGAGACCCAGTACTTC.

This clonotype was detected only a few times. A much larger clone is a single base away; this may be a read error. The V call is TRBV7-2, the J call TRBJ2-1; a possible D gene is TRBD1 (6 bases). Germline CDR1 and CDR2: SGHTA and FQGNSA. There are 15 residues in the CDR3. The CDR3 DNA sequence: TGTGCCAGCAGCCACGCACAGGGTAAAGCCAATGGGCAGTTCTTC. It encodes CASSHAQGKANGQFF.